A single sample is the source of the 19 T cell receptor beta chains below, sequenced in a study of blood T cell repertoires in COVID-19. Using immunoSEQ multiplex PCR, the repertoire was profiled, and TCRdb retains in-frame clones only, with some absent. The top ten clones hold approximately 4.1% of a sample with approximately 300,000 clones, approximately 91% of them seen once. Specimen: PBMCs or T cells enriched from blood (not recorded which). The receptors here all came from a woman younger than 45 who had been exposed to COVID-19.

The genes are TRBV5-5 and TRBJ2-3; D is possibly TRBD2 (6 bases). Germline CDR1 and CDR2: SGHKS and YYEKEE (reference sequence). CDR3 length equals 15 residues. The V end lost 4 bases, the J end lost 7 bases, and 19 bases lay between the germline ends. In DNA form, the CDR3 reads TGTGCCAGCAGCAGTTCCGGGACTCTCCCCAATACGCAGTATTTT. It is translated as CASSSSGTLPNTQYF.

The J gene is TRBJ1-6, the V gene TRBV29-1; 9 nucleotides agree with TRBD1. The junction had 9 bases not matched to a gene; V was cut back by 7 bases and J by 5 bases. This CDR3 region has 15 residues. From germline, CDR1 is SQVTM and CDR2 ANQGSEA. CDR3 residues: CSAKDTGGDNSPLHF. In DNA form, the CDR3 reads TGCAGCGCAAAGGATACAGGGGGCGATAATTCACCCCTCCACTTT.

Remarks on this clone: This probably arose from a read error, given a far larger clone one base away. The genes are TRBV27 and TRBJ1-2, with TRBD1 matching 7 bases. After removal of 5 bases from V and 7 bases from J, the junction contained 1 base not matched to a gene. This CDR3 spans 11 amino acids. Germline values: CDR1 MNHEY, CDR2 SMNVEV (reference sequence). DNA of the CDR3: TGTGCCAGCAGTACAGGGGTTGGCTACACCTTC. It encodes CASSTGVGYTF.

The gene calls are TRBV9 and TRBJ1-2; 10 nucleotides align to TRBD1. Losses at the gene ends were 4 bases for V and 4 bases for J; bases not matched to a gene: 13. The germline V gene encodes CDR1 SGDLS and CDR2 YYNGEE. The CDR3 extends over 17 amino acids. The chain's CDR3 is CASSSFPDRGRGYGYTF. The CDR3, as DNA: TGTGCCAGCAGCTCCTTCCCAGACAGGGGGCGCGGCTATGGCTACACCTTC.

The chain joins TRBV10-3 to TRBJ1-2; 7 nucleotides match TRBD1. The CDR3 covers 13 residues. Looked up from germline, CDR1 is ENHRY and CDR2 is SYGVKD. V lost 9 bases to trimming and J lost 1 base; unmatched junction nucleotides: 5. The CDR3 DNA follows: TGTGCCATACAGGACAGGATTAACTATGGCTACACCTTC. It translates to CAIQDRINYGYTF.

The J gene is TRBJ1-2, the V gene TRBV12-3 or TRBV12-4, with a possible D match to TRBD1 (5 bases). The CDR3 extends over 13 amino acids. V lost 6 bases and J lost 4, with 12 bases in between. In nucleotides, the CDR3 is TGTGCCAGCAGCCCCGGACACGGCTATGGCTACACCTTC. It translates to CASSPGHGYGYTF.

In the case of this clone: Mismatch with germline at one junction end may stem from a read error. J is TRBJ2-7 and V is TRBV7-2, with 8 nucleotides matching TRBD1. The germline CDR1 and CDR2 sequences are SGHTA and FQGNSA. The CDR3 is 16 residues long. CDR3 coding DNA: TGTGCCAGCAGCCTAGCCGGGGCGGGGACAGGCTACGAGCAGTACTTC. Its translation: CASSLAGAGTGYEQYF.

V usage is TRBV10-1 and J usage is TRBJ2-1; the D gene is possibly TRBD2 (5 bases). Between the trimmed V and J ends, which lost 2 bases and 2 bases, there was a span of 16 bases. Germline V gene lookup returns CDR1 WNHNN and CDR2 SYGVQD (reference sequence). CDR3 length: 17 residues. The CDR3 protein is CASSEGGATKPYNEQFF. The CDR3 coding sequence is TGCGCCAGCAGTGAGGGAGGAGCGACAAAACCCTACAATGAGCAGTTCTTC.

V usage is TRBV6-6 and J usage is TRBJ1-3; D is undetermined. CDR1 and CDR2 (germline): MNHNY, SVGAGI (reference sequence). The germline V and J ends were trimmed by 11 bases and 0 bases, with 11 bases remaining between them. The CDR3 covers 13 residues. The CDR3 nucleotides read TGTGCCGCGCACCGGGGCTCTGGAAACACCATATATTTT. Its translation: CAAHRGSGNTIYF.

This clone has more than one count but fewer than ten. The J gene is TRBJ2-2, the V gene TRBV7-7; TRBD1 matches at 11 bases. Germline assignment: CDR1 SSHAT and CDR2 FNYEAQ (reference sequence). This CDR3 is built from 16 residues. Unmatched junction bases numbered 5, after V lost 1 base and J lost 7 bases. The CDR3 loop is CASSLEGQGVGGELFF. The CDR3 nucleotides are TGTGCCAGCAGCTTAGAGGGACAGGGGGTCGGCGGGGAGCTGTTTTTT. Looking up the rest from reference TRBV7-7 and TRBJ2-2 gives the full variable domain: GAGVSQSPRYKVTKRGQDVTLRCDPISSHATLYWYQQALGQGPEFLTYFNYEAQPDKSGLPSDRFSAERPEGSISTLTIQRTEQRDSAMYRCASSLEGQGVGGELFFGEGSRLTVL.

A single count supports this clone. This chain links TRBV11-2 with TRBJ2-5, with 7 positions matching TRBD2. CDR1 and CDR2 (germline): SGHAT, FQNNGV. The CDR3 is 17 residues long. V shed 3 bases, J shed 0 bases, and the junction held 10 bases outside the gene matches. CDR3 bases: TGTGCCAGCAGCTTGTTCAGAACTAGCGCCAACCAAGAGACCCAGTACTTC. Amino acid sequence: CASSLFRTSANQETQYF.

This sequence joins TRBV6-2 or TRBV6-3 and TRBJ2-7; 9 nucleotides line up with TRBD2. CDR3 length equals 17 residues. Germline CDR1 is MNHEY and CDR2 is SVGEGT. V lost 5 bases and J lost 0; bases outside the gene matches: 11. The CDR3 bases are TGTGCCAGCAGTCCCCGAATAGCGGGGGTCAACTCCTACGAGCAGTACTTC. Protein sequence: CASSPRIAGVNSYEQYF.

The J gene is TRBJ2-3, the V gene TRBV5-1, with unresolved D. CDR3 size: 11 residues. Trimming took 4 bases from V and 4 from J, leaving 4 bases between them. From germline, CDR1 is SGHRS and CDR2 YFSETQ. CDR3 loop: CASSPSDTQYF. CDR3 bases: TGCGCCAGCAGCCCCTCAGATACGCAGTATTTT.

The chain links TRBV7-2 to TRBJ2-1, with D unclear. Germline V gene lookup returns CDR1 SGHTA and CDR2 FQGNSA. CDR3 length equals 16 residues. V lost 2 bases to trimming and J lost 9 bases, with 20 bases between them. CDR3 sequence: CASSLQAPGSNAEQFF. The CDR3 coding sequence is TGTGCCAGCAGCTTACAGGCCCCTGGTTCCAATGCTGAGCAGTTCTTC.

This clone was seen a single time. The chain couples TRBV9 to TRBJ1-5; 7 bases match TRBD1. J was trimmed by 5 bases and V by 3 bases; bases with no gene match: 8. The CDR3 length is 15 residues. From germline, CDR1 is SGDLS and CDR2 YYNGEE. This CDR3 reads CASSATGRTDQPQHF. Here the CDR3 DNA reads TGTGCCAGCAGCGCGACAGGGCGAACGGATCAGCCCCAGCATTTT.

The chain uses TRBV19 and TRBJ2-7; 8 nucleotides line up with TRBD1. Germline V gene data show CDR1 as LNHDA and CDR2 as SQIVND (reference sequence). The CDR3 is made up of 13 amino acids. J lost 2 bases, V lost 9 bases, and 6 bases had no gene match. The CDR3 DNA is TGTGCCAGCACGTCAGGGGGCACCTACGAGCAGTACTTC. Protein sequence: CASTSGGTYEQYF.

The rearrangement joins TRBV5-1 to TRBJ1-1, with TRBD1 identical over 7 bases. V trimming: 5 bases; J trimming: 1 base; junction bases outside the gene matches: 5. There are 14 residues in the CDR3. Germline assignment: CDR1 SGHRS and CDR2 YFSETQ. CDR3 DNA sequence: TGCGCCAGCAGTTCGGACAGGAGGAACACTGAAGCTTTCTTT. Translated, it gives CASSSDRRNTEAFF.

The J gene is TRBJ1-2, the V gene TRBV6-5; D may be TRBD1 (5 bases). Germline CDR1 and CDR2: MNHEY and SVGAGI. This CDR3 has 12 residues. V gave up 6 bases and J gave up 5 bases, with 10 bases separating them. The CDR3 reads CASRSTEYGYTF. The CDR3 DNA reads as TGTGCCAGCAGGTCGACAGAGTATGGCTACACCTTC.

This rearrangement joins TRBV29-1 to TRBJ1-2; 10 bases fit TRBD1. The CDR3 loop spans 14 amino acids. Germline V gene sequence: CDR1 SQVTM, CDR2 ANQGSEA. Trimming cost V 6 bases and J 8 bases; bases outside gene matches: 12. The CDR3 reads CSVSYVRDRGGYTF. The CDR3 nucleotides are TGCAGCGTCTCCTATGTCCGGGACAGGGGAGGCTACACCTTC.